Detailed here is one T cell receptor (beta chain). The CDR3 runs to 15 residues. V gave up 4 bases and J gave up 0 bases; unmatched junction bases: 4. CDR1 and CDR2 from the germline V gene are MDHEN and SYDVKM. Data came from immunoSEQ multiplex PCR; TCRdb stores just in-frame clones and leaves some out. The data hold 250,000 or so clones, with nearly 90% observed a single time. The data stem from a study of blood T cell repertoires in COVID-19. At the level of the study: Acute-phase and convalescent COVID-19 samples originated in the United States, Italy and Spain.

The rearrangement joins TRBV28 to TRBJ2-3; TRBD2 matches at 7 bases. Material for sequencing was peripheral blood. The TCR sequence derives from a woman aged 40-49 years who had recovered from COVID-19. The DNA of the CDR3 is TGTGCCAGCAGTTCTAGCGGCTCTAGCACAGATACGCAGTATTTT. This sequence encodes CASSSSGSSTDTQYF.